Following are 31 T cell receptor beta chains from one sample sequenced in a study of blood T cell repertoires in COVID-19. Assay used: immunoSEQ multiplex PCR; TCRdb lists only in-frame clones, some missing. The data hold approximately 150,000 clones, with 79% observed a single time. Sequencing was done on a sample of peripheral blood. These receptors all stem from a woman in her sixties or seventies with COVID-19, enrolled during active disease.

The rearrangement uses TRBV30 and TRBJ1-2, with unresolved D. The CDR3 sequence is 12 residues long. Germline CDR1 reads GTSNPN; CDR2 reads SVGIG (reference sequence). The V end lost 1 base, the J end lost 2 bases, and 5 bases lay between the germline ends. In DNA form, the CDR3 reads TGTGCCTGGAGTGGGCGGAACTATGGCTACACCTTC. It translates to CAWSGRNYGYTF.

The chain's CDR3 is CASSAIEVAPYEQYV. The CDR3 DNA reads TGTGCCAGCAGCGCCATAGAAGTAGCACCCTACGAGCAGTACGTC. The V and J genes are TRBV6-5 and TRBJ2-7, with unresolved D. The ends were cut back, 6 bases at V and 2 bases at J, with 17 bases in the middle. CDR3 length: 15 residues. CDR1 is MNHEY and CDR2 is SVGAGI in the germline V gene.

V and J are TRBV12-5 and TRBJ2-7; TRBD2 matches 11 bases. Germline V CDR1 and CDR2: LGHNT, FRNRAP. V gave up 0 bases and J gave up 3 bases; unmatched junction bases: 10. The length of the CDR3 is 18 residues. The CDR3 coding sequence is TGTGCTAGTGGTTTGGTAAGGAGTAGCGGGGGGGCCGACTACGAGCAGTACGTC. This gives the protein CASGLVRSSGGADYEQYV.

The rearrangement links TRBV19 to TRBJ1-1; tentative D call: TRBD1 (6 bases). V gave up 4 bases and J gave up 0 bases, with 12 bases separating them. The CDR3 spans 15 residues. Germline-derived CDR1 and CDR2 are LNHDA and SQIVND (reference sequence). The CDR3 DNA is TGTGCCAGTAGTAAACAGGGATTAATGAACACTGAAGCTTTCTTT. This gives the protein CASSKQGLMNTEAFF.

The table lists this clone with a few counts. The rearrangement uses TRBV5-4 and TRBJ2-2, with a tentative D call TRBD1 (5 bases). Trimming stripped 5 bases from V and 1 base from J, with 6 bases between. CDR3 length: 13 amino acids. CDR1 is SGHNT and CDR2 is YYREEE in the germline V gene (reference sequence). The CDR3 sequence: CASRDKNTGELFF. The DNA for the CDR3 is TGTGCCAGCAGGGACAAGAACACCGGGGAGCTGTTTTTT.

The chain is built from TRBV27 and TRBJ1-1; 9 bases align to TRBD1. Germline V gene lookup returns CDR1 MNHEY and CDR2 SMNVEV (reference sequence). The CDR3 length is 20 residues. The V segment lost 4 bases and the J segment 2 bases; nucleotides outside the gene matches: 20. CDR3 sequence reads: CASSYRGLEKIITENTEAFF. The CDR3 nucleotides read TGTGCCAGCAGTTACAGGGGGCTAGAGAAAATAATCACCGAAAACACTGAAGCTTTCTTT.

V usage is TRBV5-1 and J usage is TRBJ2-6, with no clear D. The CDR3 sequence is 17 residues long. Per the germline V gene, CDR1 is SGHRS and CDR2 is YFSETQ. Between the trimmed V and J ends, which lost 4 bases and 2 bases, there was a span of 16 bases. The DNA for the CDR3 is TGCGCCAGCAGCCCTTCATGGAGCAAAACTGGGGCCAACGTCCTGACTTTC. The encoded protein is CASSPSWSKTGANVLTF.

J is TRBJ2-3 and V is TRBV7-2; the match to TRBD2 covers 10 bases. V shed 4 bases and J 1 base; nucleotides not matched to a gene: 5. Germline CDR1 SGHTA, CDR2 FQGNSA. The CDR3 spans 16 residues. This chain's CDR3 is CASSSWTSGGTDTQYF. Written as DNA, the CDR3 is TGTGCCAGCAGCTCCTGGACTAGCGGAGGCACAGATACGCAGTATTTT.

With respect to this clone: Other DNA sequences in this sample translate to the same CDR3. The chain is built from TRBV5-1 and TRBJ2-5; D is possibly TRBD1 (6 bases). Germline CDR1 and CDR2: SGHRS and YFSETQ. Trimming removed 0 bases from V and 2 bases from J, with 8 bases in between. There are 14 residues in the CDR3. The CDR3 bases are TGCGCCAGCAGCTTGGGGACAGTTCAAGAGACCCAGTACTTC. Amino acid sequence: CASSLGTVQETQYF.

The chain recombines TRBV3-1 (or the pseudogene TRBV3-2) with TRBJ1-2; D ambiguous. Germline loops: CDR1 LGHDT, CDR2 YNNKEL (reference sequence). The CDR3 has 14 residues. With 3 bases removed from V and 4 bases from J, the gap between germline ends came to 12 bases. The CDR3 sequence is CASSQQETIYGYTF. The CDR3, as DNA: TGTGCCAGCAGCCAGCAGGAGACTATCTATGGCTACACCTTC.

The V and J genes are TRBV6-5 and TRBJ1-1, with a possible D match to TRBD1 (6 bases). The CDR3 contains 12 residues. The V gene lost 7 bases and the J gene lost 5 bases, with 11 bases spanning the gap. Germline V gives CDR1 MNHEY, CDR2 SVGAGI. The CDR3 reads CASIQGGTEAFF. The CDR3 nucleotides are TGTGCCAGCATTCAAGGGGGAACTGAAGCTTTCTTT.

V and J are TRBV5-1 and TRBJ2-7; the D gene is possibly TRBD1 (6 bases). CDR3 size: 13 residues. Trimming took 4 bases from V and 2 from J, leaving 10 bases between them. In germline, CDR1 is SGHRS, CDR2 YFSETQ. The CDR3: CASSPEGAYEQYF. CDR3 DNA: TGCGCCAGCAGCCCCGAGGGGGCCTACGAGCAGTACTTC.

The chain carries TRBV6-5 and TRBJ1-2; perhaps TRBD1 as D (5 bases). Germline CDR1 and CDR2: MNHEY and SVGAGI. The CDR3 spans 14 residues. V lost 5 bases to trimming and J lost 3 bases, with 13 bases between them. The CDR3 loop is CASSRLGGDYGYTF. CDR3 sequence (DNA): TGTGCCAGCAGTCGCCTCGGGGGGGACTATGGCTACACCTTC.

In its sample, this clone was seen a few times. V usage is TRBV14 and J usage is TRBJ1-5; D unclear. V lost 0 bases, J lost 3 bases, and 3 bases lay in between. The CDR3 runs to 13 residues. Looked up from germline, CDR1 is SGHDN and CDR2 is FVKESK. The DNA for the CDR3 is TGTGCCAGCAGCCAAGATCACAATCAGCCCCAGCATTTT. Encoded protein: CASSQDHNQPQHF.

The chain couples TRBV30 to TRBJ2-1, with 8 nucleotides matching TRBD2. CDR1 is GTSNPN and CDR2 is SVGIG in the germline V gene (reference sequence). V lost 4 bases to trimming and J lost 2 bases; unmatched junction nucleotides: 10. The CDR3 runs 16 residues. CDR3 sequence (DNA): TGTGCCTGGACTAGCGGGCTTCCTTACCCCTACAATGAGCAGTTCTTC. This codes for CAWTSGLPYPYNEQFF.

The chain links TRBV5-4 to TRBJ2-7; 7 positions match TRBD1. The CDR3 spans 13 residues. The germline V gene encodes CDR1 SGHNT and CDR2 YYREEE (reference sequence). After removal of 2 bases from V and 12 bases from J, the junction contained 11 bases not matched to a gene. CDR3: CASSLNRGLSAYF. The CDR3 DNA is TGTGCCAGCAGCTTAAATAGGGGGCTTTCGGCGTACTTC.

The chain employs TRBV29-1 and TRBJ2-2, with 7 bases fitting TRBD2. Losses at the gene ends were 6 bases for V and 1 base for J; bases not matched to a gene: 8. This CDR3 is built from 15 residues. Germline values: CDR1 SQVTM, CDR2 ANQGSEA. DNA for the CDR3: TGCAGCGTGCGGGGGTCTAGCGGGAACACCGGGGAGCTGTTTTTT. Translation gives CSVRGSSGNTGELFF.

The chain links TRBV12-3 or TRBV12-4 to TRBJ2-5; maybe TRBD1 (6 bases). CDR3 length equals 13 residues. Deletions cut 6 bases from V and 4 bases from J, with 12 bases between. The CDR3 coding sequence is TGTGCCAGCAGGGGGACAAGCAGAGAGACCCAGTACTTC. It is translated as CASRGTSRETQYF.

The chain joins TRBV5-1 to TRBJ2-3; 10 bases are a match to TRBD2. Losses at the gene ends were 2 bases for V and 2 bases for J; bases not matched to a gene: 14. This CDR3 is 19 amino acids long. Germline V gene data show CDR1 as SGHRS and CDR2 as YFSETQ. The CDR3 sequence: CASSLNRAGGPSSTDTQYF. The DNA of the CDR3 is TGCGCCAGCAGCTTAAATAGAGCGGGAGGGCCCTCATCCACAGATACGCAGTATTTT.

V and J are TRBV7-9 and TRBJ1-6; the match to TRBD1 covers 11 bases. In germline, CDR1 is SEHNR, CDR2 FQNEAQ (reference sequence). This CDR3 contains 16 residues. V shed 5 bases and J 7 bases; nucleotides not matched to a gene: 7. The CDR3 sequence is CASSPGDRGMNSPLHF. CDR3 in DNA: TGTGCCAGCAGCCCCGGGGACAGGGGGATGAATTCACCCCTCCACTTT.

The chain combines TRBV5-1 with TRBJ2-1; 9 bases agree with TRBD1. The germline gives CDR1 SGHRS, CDR2 YFSETQ. The CDR3 covers 16 residues. V lost 0 bases and J lost 7; bases outside the gene matches: 8. The CDR3 loop is CASSLALGQGWNEQFF. In DNA form, the CDR3 reads TGCGCCAGCAGCTTGGCCTTAGGACAGGGGTGGAATGAGCAGTTCTTC.

DNA for the CDR3: TGTGCCAGCAGCGAAGGGGGCAGGGCCATGGCTTTCTTT. It codes for CASSEGGRAMAFF. The chain is built from TRBV7-9 and TRBJ1-1; TRBD1 aligns across 7 bases. The CDR3 covers 13 residues. Germline-derived CDR1 and CDR2 are SEHNR and FQNEAQ (reference sequence). The V segment lost 5 bases and the J segment 11 bases; nucleotides outside the gene matches: 11.

The chain joins TRBV5-1 to TRBJ1-2, with D perhaps TRBD1 (6 bases). CDR1 and CDR2 from the germline V gene are SGHRS and YFSETQ. Trimming shortened V by 5 bases and J by 10 bases, and 18 bases separated the two germline ends. The CDR3 consists of 13 residues. Written as DNA, the CDR3 is TGCGCCAGCAGTTTGCCGGGCATGGGGGCCTACACCTTC. Encoded protein: CASSLPGMGAYTF.

This chain links TRBV11-2 with TRBJ1-6; a weak D match, TRBD1 (6 bases). This CDR3 comprises 13 residues. Germline lookup yields CDR1 SGHAT and CDR2 FQNNGV. Trimming took off 6 bases at V and 9 bases at J, with 12 bases between the two ends. The CDR3 sequence is CASRGGLFSPLHF. CDR3 DNA: TGTGCCAGCAGGGGGGGGCTTTTTTCACCCCTCCACTTT.

The chain joins TRBV6-5 to TRBJ2-1; TRBD1 matches 7 bases. Germline V gene sequence: CDR1 MNHEY, CDR2 SVGAGI. This CDR3 spans 15 amino acids. The V segment lost 8 bases and the J segment 8 bases; nucleotides outside the gene matches: 15. The chain's CDR3 is CASGQTGNPGDEQFF. The CDR3 DNA follows: TGTGCCAGCGGCCAGACAGGGAACCCTGGCGATGAGCAGTTCTTC.

This clone was seen once. The chain is built from TRBV5-1 and TRBJ2-3, with 13 nucleotides matching TRBD2. CDR3 length: 16 residues. The trim removed 4 bases at V and 5 bases at J, leaving 7 bases unmatched. CDR1 is SGHRS and CDR2 is YFSETQ in the germline V gene. CDR3 region: CASSTTSGRAQDTQYF. As DNA, the CDR3 is TGCGCCAGCAGCACAACTAGCGGGAGGGCCCAAGATACGCAGTATTTT.

The CDR3 here is CASSPGTGRINNSPLHF. The CDR3 DNA follows: TGTGCCAGCAGCCCGGGGACAGGGCGGATAAATAATTCACCCCTCCACTTT. V usage is TRBV5-6 and J usage is TRBJ1-6; the match to TRBD1 covers 9 bases. This CDR3 spans 17 amino acids. V shed 4 bases and J 5 bases; nucleotides not matched to a gene: 10. In germline, CDR1 is SGHDT, CDR2 YYEEEE.

The chain uses TRBV30 and TRBJ2-3; no firm D call. This CDR3 contains 12 residues. V dropped 3 bases and J dropped 5 bases, with 9 bases sitting between them. In germline, CDR1 is GTSNPN, CDR2 SVGIG (reference sequence). The CDR3 loop is CAWRASRDTQYF. The DNA of the CDR3 is TGTGCCTGGAGGGCTTCTAGAGATACGCAGTATTTT.

This chain links TRBV6-6 with TRBJ2-7; maybe TRBD1 (5 bases). V lost 0 bases and J 0 bases, leaving 12 bases between the germline ends. This CDR3 is built from 16 residues. Germline values: CDR1 MNHNY, CDR2 SVGAGI (reference sequence). CDR3 sequence reads: CASSYSLTAGSYEQYV. The CDR3 coding sequence is TGTGCCAGCAGTTACTCCCTGACAGCCGGCTCCTACGAGCAGTACGTC.

This clone was seen only a few times. J is TRBJ2-1 and V is TRBV7-2, with TRBD2 identical over 13 bases. The germline V gene encodes CDR1 SGHTA and CDR2 FQGNSA. V dropped 5 bases and J dropped 5; count of bases not matched to a gene: 12. The CDR3 is 18 amino acids. CDR3 residues: CASSLGTSGIGAHNEQFF. The CDR3 DNA sequence: TGTGCCAGCAGCCTCGGGACTAGCGGGATTGGAGCACACAATGAGCAGTTCTTC.

This clone was seen a handful of times. The rearrangement uses TRBV19 and TRBJ1-5; the match to TRBD1 covers 7 bases. The germline gives CDR1 LNHDA, CDR2 SQIVND (reference sequence). The J segment lost 0 bases and the V segment lost 5 bases, leaving 7 bases of the junction unmatched. The CDR3 spans 16 residues. The CDR3 region is CASSPSRGDSNQPQHF. The CDR3 coding sequence is TGTGCCAGTAGTCCCAGCAGGGGGGATAGCAATCAGCCCCAGCATTTT. Full variable domain (remainder filled in from reference TRBV19 and TRBJ1-5): DGGITQSPKYLFRKEGQNVTLSCEQNLNHDAMYWYRQDPGQGLRLIYYSQIVNDFQKGDIAEGYSVSREKKESFPLTVTSAQKNPTAFYLCASSPSRGDSNQPQHFGDGTRLSIL.